This is a list of T cell receptor beta chains from one sample in a study of cytomegalovirus exposure and HLA in healthy donors. Measured with immunoSEQ multiplex PCR; TCRdb has only the in-frame clones, and not every one. The sample has 150,000 to 200,000 clones; approximately 75% are singletons. Sequenced input: PBMCs. These receptors all come from a young woman in good health and CMV-seronegative. Both conserved end residues are part of each CDR3. The order of the fields is D gene, V gene, CDR3 length, J gene, CDR3 protein. A D gene is named only where the DNA matches it firmly.

.	TRBV5-1	16	TRBJ1-1	CASSLESTRAGGDTFF
TRBD2	TRBV28	15	TRBJ2-5	CASSPQGLAGETQYF
.	TRBV19	16	TRBJ1-1	CASSSRSDSANTEAFF
.	TRBV28	15	TRBJ2-2	CASSLWTSRVRELFF
.	TRBV7-9	13	TRBJ1-5	CASSTNSNQPQHF
TRBD1	TRBV6-5	15	TRBJ2-6	CASSPGTAGANVLTF
.	TRBV14	12	TRBJ2-7	CASSPDRLEQYF
.	TRBV28	12	TRBJ2-7	CASSRDFYEQYF
TRBD1	TRBV5-1	16	TRBJ2-1	CASSLPRQGVSPEQFF
.	TRBV25-1	14	TRBJ2-6	CASSGGPGANVLTF
.	TRBV4-1	15	TRBJ2-1	CASSPFTEGYNEQFF
.	TRBV5-4	13	TRBJ2-1	CASSVPRGNEQFF
.	TRBV6-5	11	TRBJ1-1	CASSYLTEAFF
.	TRBV5-8	13	TRBJ1-2	CASSLSWSDGYTF
.	TRBV19	15	TRBJ1-5	CASSIGIQVNQPQHF
.	TRBV4-1	16	TRBJ1-5	CASSPTPGFSNQPQHF
TRBD2	TRBV27	16	TRBJ2-6	CASGGTSGAGANVLTF
.	TRBV11-2	16	TRBJ2-7	CASSLGPGHESYEQYF
.	TRBV19	13	TRBJ2-3	CASSMRFTDTQYF
.	TRBV9	12	TRBJ1-1	CASSGPRGEAFF
.	TRBV7-6	14	TRBJ1-4	CASSPNEAREKLFF
.	TRBV5-1	15	TRBJ2-2	CASGPLSGNTGELFF
.	TRBV7-2	16	TRBJ1-3	CASSLVRGESGNTIYF
.	TRBV6-1	13	.	CASSESGTYEQYF
TRBD2	TRBV5-1	14	.	CASSLLTSVYEQYF
.	TRBV27	11	TRBJ1-2	CASIGQYGYTF
.	TRBV7-9	14	TRBJ1-1	CASSREGGDTEAFF
TRBD2	TRBV7-3	16	TRBJ2-3	CASSSIAGGSTDTQYF
TRBD2	TRBV11-2	16	TRBJ2-7	CASSLEIAGTNYEQYF
.	TRBV10-2	13	TRBJ2-7	CASSEAGSYEQYF
.	TRBV6-1	15	TRBJ1-1	CASSGSQGLYTEAFF
TRBD1	TRBV5-1	15	TRBJ2-4	CASTRRGTAGNIQYF
.	TRBV30	14	TRBJ1-1	CAWMARGMNTEAFF
TRBD2	TRBV18	16	TRBJ2-5	CASSPGLAGDGETQYF
.	TRBV27	15	TRBJ2-7	CASSITVSLSYEQYF
.	TRBV9	13	TRBJ1-6	CASSVDQASPLHF
TRBD2	TRBV5-1	16	TRBJ2-2	CASSLAAGGNTGELFF
.	TRBV6-4	13	TRBJ2-3	CASSETRGDTQYF
TRBD2	TRBV29-1	14	TRBJ2-1	CSVVETSGYNEQFF
.	TRBV4-1	16	TRBJ2-7	CASSQDKRYSSYEQYF
TRBD1	TRBV4-1	14	TRBJ1-2	CASSLGDRGFGYTF